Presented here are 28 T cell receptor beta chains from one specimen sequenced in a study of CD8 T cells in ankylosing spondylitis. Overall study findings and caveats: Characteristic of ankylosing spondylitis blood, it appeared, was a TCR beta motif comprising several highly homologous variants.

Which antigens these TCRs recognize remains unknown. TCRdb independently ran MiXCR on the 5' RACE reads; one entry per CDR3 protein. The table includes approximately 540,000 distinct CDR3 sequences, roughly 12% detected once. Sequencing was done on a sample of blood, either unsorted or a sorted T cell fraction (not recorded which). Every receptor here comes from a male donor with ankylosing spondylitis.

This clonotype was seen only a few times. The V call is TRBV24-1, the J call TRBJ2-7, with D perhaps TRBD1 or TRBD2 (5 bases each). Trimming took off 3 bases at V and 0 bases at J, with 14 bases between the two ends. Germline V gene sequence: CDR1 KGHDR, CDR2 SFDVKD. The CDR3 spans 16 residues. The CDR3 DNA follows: TGTGCCACCAGTGATCCCCGGGGCGGGCTCTCCTACGAGCAGTACTTC. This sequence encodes CATSDPRGGLSYEQYF.

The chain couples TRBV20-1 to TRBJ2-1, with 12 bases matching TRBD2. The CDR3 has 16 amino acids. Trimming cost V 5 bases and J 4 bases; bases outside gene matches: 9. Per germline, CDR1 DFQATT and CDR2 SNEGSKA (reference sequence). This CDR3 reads CSAPTSGSGLYNEQFF. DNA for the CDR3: TGCAGTGCTCCGACTAGCGGGAGTGGTTTATACAATGAGCAGTTCTTC.

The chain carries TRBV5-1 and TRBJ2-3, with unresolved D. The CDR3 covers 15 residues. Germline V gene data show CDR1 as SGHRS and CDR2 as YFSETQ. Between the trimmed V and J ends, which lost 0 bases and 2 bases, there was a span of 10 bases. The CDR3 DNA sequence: TGCGCCAGCAGCTTGGGTCTGGGTGACACAGATACGCAGTATTTT. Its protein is CASSLGLGDTDTQYF.

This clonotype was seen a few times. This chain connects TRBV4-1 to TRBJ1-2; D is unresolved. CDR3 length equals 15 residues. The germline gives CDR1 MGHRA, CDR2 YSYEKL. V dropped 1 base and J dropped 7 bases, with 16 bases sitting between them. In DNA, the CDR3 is TGCGCCAGCAGCCAAGCCGTCCTGACCGGTCGTGGCTACACCTTC. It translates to CASSQAVLTGRGYTF.

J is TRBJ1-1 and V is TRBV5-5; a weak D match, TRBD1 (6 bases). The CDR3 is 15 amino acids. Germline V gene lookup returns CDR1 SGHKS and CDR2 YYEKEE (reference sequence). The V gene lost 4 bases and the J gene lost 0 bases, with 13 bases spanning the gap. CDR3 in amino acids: CASSGGAVMNTEAFF. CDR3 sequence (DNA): TGTGCCAGCAGCGGGGGGGCAGTAATGAACACTGAAGCTTTCTTT.

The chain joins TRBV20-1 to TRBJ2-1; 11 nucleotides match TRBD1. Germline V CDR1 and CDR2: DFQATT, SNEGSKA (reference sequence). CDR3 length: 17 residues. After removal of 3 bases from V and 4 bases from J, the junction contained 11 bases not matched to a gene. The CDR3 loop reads CSASRNPGQGVYNEQFF. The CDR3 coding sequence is TGCAGTGCTAGCAGAAATCCGGGACAGGGGGTTTACAATGAGCAGTTCTTC.

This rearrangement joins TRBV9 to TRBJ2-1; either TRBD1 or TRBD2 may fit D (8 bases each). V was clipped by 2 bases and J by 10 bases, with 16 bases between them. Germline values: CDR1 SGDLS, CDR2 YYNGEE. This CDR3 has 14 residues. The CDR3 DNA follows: TGTGCCAGCAGCGTTCTTAGCGGGACAGGAGAGCAGTTCTTC. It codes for CASSVLSGTGEQFF.

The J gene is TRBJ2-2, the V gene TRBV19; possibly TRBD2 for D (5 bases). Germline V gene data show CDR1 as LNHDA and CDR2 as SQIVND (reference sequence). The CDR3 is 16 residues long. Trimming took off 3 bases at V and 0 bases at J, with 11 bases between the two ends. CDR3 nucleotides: TGTGCCAGTAGTATTTTAGGAGGCGCGAACACCGGGGAGCTGTTTTTT. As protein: CASSILGGANTGELFF.

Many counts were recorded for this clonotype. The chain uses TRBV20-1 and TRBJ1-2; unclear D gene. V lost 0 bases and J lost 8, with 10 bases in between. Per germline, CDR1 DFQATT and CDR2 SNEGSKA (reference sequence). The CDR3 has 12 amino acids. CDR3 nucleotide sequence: TGCAGTGCTAGAGACTTCTCTGGGGGCTACACCTTC. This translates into CSARDFSGGYTF.

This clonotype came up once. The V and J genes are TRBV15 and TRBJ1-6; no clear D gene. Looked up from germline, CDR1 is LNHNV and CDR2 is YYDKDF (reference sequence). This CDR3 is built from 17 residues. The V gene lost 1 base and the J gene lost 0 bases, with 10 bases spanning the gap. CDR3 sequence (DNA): TGTGCCACCAGCAGAGGTTTATGGAGCTCCTATAATTCACCCCTCCACTTT. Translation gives CATSRGLWSSYNSPLHF. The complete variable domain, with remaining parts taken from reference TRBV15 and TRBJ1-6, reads DAMVIQNPRYQVTQFGKPVTLSCSQTLNHNVMYWYQQKSSQAPKLLFHYYDKDFNNEADTPDNFQSRRPNTSFCFLDIRSPGLGDTAMYLCATSRGLWSSYNSPLHFGNGTRLTVT.

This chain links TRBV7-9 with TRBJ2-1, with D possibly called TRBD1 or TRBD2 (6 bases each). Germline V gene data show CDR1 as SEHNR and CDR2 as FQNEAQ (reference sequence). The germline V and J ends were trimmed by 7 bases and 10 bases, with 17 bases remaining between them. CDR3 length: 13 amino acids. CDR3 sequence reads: CASTVGGPGEQFF. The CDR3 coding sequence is TGTGCCAGCACCGTAGGGGGGCCAGGGGAGCAGTTCTTC.

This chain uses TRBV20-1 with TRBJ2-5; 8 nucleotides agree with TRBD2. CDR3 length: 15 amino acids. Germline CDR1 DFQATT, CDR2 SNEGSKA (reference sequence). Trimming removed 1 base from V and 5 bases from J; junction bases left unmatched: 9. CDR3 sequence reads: CSARGYLTSGETQYF. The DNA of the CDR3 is TGCAGTGCTAGAGGTTATTTAACTAGCGGCGAGACCCAGTACTTC.

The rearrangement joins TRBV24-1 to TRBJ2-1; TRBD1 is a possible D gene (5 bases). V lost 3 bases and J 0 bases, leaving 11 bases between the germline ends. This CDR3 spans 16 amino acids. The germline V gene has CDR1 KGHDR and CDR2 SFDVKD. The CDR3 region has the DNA TGTGCCACCAGTGATCTAGGGGCAGTCTCCTACAATGAGCAGTTCTTC. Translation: CATSDLGAVSYNEQFF.

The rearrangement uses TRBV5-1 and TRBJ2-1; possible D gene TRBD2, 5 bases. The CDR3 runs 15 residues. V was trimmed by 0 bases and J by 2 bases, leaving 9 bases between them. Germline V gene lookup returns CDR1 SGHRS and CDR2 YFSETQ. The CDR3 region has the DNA TGCGCCAGCAGCTTGGAGGACTCAACCTACAATGAGCAGTTCTTC. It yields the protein CASSLEDSTYNEQFF. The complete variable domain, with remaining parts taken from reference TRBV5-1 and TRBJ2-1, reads KAGVTQTPRYLIKTRGQQVTLSCSPISGHRSVSWYQQTPGQGLQFLFEYFSETQRNKGNFPGRFSGRQFSNSRSEMNVSTLELGDSALYLCASSLEDSTYNEQFFGPGTRLTVL.

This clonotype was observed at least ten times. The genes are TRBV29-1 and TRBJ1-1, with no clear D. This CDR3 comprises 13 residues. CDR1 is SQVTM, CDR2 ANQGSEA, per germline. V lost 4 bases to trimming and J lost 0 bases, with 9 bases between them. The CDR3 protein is CSVALRLNTEAFF. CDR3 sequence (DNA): TGCAGCGTTGCTCTACGGTTGAACACTGAAGCTTTCTTT.

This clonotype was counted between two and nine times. CDR3 sequence (DNA): TGTGCCAGCAGTGAACGTTTAAACGAGCAGTTCTTC. Protein: CASSERLNEQFF. The gene calls are TRBV2 and TRBJ2-1; no clear D gene. This CDR3 is built from 12 residues. Trimming took 2 bases from V and 10 from J, leaving 9 bases between them. Germline values: CDR1 SNHLY, CDR2 FYNNEI.

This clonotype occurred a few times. In nucleotides, the CDR3 is TGCAGCGTTGGCGGACTAGCGGAAACTGGGGCCAACGTCCTGACTTTC. This translates into CSVGGLAETGANVLTF. The V gene is TRBV29-1, the J gene TRBJ2-6, with TRBD2 matching over 10 bases. The junction had 5 bases not matched to a gene; V was cut back by 4 bases and J by 2 bases. This CDR3 has 16 residues. In germline, CDR1 is SQVTM, CDR2 ANQGSEA.

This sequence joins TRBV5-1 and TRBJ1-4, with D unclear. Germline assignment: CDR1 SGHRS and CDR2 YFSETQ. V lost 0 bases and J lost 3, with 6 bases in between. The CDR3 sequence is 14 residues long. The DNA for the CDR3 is TGCGCCAGCAGCTTGGAATGGTCTAATGAAAAACTGTTTTTT. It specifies CASSLEWSNEKLFF.

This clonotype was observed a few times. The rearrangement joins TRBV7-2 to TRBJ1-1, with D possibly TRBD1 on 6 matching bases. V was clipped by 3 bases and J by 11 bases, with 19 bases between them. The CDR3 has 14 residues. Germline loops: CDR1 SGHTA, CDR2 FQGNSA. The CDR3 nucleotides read TGTGCCAGCAGCTTGGACAGTAGGGTTGGCGGGGCTTTCTTT. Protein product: CASSLDSRVGGAFF.

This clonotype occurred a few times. The CDR3 DNA is TGTGCCAGCAGCCCGGGACAGGACCTCTATGGCTACACCTTC. Encoded protein: CASSPGQDLYGYTF. This rearrangement joins TRBV7-6 to TRBJ1-2, with 8 bases matching TRBD1. The CDR3 has 14 residues. Germline CDR1 is SGHVS and CDR2 is FNYEAQ. With V trimmed by 5 bases and J by 4 bases, 6 bases remained unmatched. Variable domain in full (rest from reference TRBV7-6 and TRBJ1-2): GAGVSQSPRYKVTKRGQDVALRCDPISGHVSLYWYRQALGQGPEFLTYFNYEAQQDKSGLPNDRFSAERPEGSISTLTIQRTEQRDSAMYRCASSPGQDLYGYTFGSGTRLTVV.

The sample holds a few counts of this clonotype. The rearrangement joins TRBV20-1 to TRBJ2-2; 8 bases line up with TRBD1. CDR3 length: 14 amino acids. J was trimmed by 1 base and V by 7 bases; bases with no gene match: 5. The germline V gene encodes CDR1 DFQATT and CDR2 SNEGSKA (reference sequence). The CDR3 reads CSVHGQGNTGELFF. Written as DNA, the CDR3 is TGCAGTGTTCATGGACAGGGGAACACCGGGGAGCTGTTTTTT.

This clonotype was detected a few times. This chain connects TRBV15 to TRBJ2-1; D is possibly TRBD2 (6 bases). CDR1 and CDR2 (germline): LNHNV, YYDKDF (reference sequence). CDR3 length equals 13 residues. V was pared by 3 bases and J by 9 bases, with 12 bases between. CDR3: CATSRSRDFEQFF. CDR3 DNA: TGTGCCACCAGCAGGAGTAGGGACTTTGAGCAGTTCTTC. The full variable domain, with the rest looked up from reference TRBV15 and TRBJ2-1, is DAMVIQNPRYQVTQFGKPVTLSCSQTLNHNVMYWYQQKSSQAPKLLFHYYDKDFNNEADTPDNFQSRRPNTSFCFLDIRSPGLGDTAMYLCATSRSRDFEQFFGPGTRLTVL.

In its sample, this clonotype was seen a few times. CDR3 sequence: CASSFTGSDTGELFF. In nucleotides, the CDR3 is TGTGCCAGCAGCTTCACAGGGAGCGACACCGGGGAGCTGTTTTTT. The chain has TRBV7-8 and TRBJ2-2; possible D gene TRBD1, 6 bases. This CDR3 region has 15 residues. Per germline, CDR1 SGHVS and CDR2 FQNEAQ. The V gene lost 3 bases and the J gene lost 3 bases, with 11 bases spanning the gap.

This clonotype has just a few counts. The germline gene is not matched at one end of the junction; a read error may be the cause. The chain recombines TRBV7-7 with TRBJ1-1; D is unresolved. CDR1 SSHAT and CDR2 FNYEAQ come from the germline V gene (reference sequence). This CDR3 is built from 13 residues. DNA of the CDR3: TGTGCCAGCCGCTTCGGACCGAACACTGAAGCTTTCTTT. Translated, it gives CASRFGPNTEAFF.

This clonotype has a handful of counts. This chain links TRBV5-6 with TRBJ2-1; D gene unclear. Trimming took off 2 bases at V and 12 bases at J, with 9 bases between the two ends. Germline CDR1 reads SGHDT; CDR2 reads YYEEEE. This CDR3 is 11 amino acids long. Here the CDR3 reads CASSLRQRQFF. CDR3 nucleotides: TGTGCCAGCAGCTTAAGACAAAGGCAGTTCTTC.

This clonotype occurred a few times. CDR3 in DNA: TGTGCCAGCAGCTTAGAGGGACAGGGTAGGGGAAAACTGTTTTTT. Translated, it gives CASSLEGQGRGKLFF. The chain combines TRBV7-7 with TRBJ1-4, with 9 bases lining up with TRBD1. With 1 base clipped from V and 10 bases from J, the junction kept 7 bases outside the gene matches. Germline V gene data show CDR1 as SSHAT and CDR2 as FNYEAQ (reference sequence). The CDR3 is 15 amino acids.

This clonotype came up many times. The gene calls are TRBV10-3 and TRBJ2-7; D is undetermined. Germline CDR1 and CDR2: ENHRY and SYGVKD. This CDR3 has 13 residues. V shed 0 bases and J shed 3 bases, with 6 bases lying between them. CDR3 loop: CAISESILYEQYV. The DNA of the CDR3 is TGTGCCATCAGTGAGTCGATCCTCTACGAGCAGTACGTC.

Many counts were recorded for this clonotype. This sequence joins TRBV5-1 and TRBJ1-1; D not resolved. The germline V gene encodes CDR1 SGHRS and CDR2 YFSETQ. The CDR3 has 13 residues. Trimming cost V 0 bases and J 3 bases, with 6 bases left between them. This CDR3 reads CASSLAGDTEAFF. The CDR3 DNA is TGCGCCAGCAGCTTGGCCGGGGACACTGAAGCTTTCTTT.